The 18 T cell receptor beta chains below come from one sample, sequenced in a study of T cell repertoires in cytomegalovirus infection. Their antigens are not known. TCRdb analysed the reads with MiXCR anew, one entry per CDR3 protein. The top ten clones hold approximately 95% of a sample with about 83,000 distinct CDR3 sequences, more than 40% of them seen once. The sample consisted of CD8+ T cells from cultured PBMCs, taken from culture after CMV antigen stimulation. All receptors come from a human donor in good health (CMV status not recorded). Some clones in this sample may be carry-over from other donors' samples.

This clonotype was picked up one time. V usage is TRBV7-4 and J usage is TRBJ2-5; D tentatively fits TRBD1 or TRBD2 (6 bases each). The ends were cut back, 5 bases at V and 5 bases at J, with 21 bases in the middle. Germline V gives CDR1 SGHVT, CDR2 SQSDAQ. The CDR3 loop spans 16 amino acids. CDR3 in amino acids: CASSTPEGGRRETQYF. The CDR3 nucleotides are TGTGCCAGCAGCACCCCTGAGGGGGGCCGGCGGGAGACCCAGTACTTC.

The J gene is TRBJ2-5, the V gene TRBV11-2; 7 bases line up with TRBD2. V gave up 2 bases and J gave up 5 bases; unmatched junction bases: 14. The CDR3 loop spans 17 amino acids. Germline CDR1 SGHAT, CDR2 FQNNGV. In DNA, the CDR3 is TGTGCCAGCAGCTTACGGGAGGTAGTGGGGGGAAAGGAGACCCAGTACTTC. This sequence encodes CASSLREVVGGKETQYF.

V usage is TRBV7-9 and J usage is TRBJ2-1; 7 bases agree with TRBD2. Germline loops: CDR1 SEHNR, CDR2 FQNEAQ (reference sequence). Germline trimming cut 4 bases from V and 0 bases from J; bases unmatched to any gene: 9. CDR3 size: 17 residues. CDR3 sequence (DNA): TGTGCCAGCAGCTCGGGGGAGGGGCCCAGCTCCTACAATGAGCAGTTCTTC. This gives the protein CASSSGEGPSSYNEQFF.

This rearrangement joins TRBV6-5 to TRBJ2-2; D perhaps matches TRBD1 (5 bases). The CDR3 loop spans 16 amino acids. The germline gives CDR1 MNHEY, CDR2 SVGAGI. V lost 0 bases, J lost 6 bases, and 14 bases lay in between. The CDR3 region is CASSYSGADRAGELFF. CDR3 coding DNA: TGTGCCAGCAGTTACTCAGGGGCCGATCGTGCCGGGGAGCTGTTTTTT.

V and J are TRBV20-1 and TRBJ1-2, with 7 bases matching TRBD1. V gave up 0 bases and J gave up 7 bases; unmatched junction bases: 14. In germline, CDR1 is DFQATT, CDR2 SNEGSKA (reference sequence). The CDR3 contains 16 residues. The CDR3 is CSARDLRQGVIRGYTF. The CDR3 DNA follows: TGCAGTGCTAGAGACCTTCGACAGGGAGTAATTCGTGGCTACACCTTC.

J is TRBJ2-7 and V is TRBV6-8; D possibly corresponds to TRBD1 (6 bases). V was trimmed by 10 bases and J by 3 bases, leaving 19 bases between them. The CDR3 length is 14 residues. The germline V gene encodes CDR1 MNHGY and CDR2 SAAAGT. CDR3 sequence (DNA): TGTGCCACCATAAGTCTAAGAGGGGGCTACGAGCAGTACTTC. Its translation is CATISLRGGYEQYF.

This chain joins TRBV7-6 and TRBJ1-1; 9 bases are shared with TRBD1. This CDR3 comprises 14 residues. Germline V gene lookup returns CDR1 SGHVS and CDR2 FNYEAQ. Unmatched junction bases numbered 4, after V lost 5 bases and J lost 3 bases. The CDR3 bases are TGTGCCAGCAGCCCGGGACAGGGAGACACTGAAGCTTTCTTT. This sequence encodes CASSPGQGDTEAFF.

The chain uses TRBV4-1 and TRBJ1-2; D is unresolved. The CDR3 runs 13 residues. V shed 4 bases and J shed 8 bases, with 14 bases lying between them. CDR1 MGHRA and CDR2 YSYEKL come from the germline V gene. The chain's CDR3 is CASSPRWGGGYTF. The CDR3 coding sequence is TGCGCCAGCAGCCCACGCTGGGGAGGGGGCTACACCTTC.

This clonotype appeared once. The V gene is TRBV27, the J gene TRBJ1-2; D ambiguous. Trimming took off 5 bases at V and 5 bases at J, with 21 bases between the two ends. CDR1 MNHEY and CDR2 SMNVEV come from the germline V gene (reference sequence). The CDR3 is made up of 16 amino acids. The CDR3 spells CASSLGTPSDGYGYTF. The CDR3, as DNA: TGTGCCAGCAGTCTAGGCACACCCTCTGATGGATATGGCTACACCTTC.

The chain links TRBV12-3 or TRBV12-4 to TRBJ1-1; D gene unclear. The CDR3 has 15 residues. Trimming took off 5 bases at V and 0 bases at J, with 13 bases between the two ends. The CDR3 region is CASSPPYSVNTEAFF. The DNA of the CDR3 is TGTGCCAGCAGTCCGCCCTACAGTGTGAACACTGAAGCTTTCTTT.

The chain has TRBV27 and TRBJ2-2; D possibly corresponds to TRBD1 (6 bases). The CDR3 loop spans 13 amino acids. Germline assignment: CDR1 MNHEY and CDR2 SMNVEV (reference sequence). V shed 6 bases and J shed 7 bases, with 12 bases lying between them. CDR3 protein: CASRQGIGGELFF. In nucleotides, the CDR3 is TGTGCCAGCAGGCAGGGGATAGGCGGGGAGCTGTTTTTT.

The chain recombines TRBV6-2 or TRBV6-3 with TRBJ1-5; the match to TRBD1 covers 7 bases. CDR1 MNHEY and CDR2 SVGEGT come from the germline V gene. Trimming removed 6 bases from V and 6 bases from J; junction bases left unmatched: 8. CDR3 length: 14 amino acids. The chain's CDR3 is CASRVQGLGQPQHF. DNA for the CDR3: TGTGCCAGCAGAGTACAGGGGCTGGGTCAGCCCCAGCATTTT.

CDR3 DNA sequence: TGCGCCAGCGGAAAGCGAGTAGGTTTGGAAGGAGAGACCCAGTACTTC. Amino acid sequence: CASGKRVGLEGETQYF. The gene calls are TRBV4-1 and TRBJ2-5; unclear D gene. Trimming removed 8 bases from V and 4 bases from J, with 23 bases in between. The CDR3 totals 16 residues. Germline-derived CDR1 and CDR2 are MGHRA and YSYEKL.

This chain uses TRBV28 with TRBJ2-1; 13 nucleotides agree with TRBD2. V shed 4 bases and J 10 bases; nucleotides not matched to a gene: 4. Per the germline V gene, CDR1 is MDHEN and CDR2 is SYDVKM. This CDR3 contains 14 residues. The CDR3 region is CASSSRLAGGEQFF. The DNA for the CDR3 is TGTGCCAGCAGTTCCAGACTAGCGGGAGGAGAGCAGTTCTTC.

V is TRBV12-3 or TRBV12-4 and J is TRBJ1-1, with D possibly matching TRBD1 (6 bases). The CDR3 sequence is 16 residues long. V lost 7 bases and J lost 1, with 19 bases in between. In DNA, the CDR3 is TGTGCCAGCACCCCGGGGGGGGGGGCATCGAACACTGAAGCTTTCTTT. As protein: CASTPGGGASNTEAFF.

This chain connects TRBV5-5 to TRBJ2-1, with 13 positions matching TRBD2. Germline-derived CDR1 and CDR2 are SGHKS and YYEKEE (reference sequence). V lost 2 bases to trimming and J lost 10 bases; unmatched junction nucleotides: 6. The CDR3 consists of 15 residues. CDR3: CASSFLGLAGDEQFF. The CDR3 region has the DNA TGTGCCAGCAGCTTCCTCGGACTAGCGGGAGACGAGCAGTTCTTC.

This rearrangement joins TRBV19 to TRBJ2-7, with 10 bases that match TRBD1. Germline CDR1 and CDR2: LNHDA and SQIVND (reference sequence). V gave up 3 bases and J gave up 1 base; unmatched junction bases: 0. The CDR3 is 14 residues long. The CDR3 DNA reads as TGTGCCAGTAGTATGGGACAGGGGTCCTACGAGCAGTACTTC. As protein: CASSMGQGSYEQYF.

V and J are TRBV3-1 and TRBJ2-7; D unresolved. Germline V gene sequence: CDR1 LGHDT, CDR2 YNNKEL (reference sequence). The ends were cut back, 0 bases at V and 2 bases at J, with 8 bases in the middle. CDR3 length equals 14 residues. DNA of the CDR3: TGTGCCAGCAGCCAAGAATGGAGAGCCTACGAGCAGTACTTC. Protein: CASSQEWRAYEQYF.